The 14 T cell receptor beta chains reported below all come from one sample, sequenced in a study of blood T cell repertoires in COVID-19. Method: immunoSEQ multiplex PCR; TCRdb's copy keeps in-frame clones and lacks some. Of 150,000 to 180,000 clones detected, roughly 83% appear once; the ten largest clones hold 9.5% to 13%. The sequenced sample was peripheral blood. The receptor source for this set is a woman aged 55-69 years with COVID-19, enrolled during active disease.

The chain couples TRBV19 to TRBJ1-3, with a possible D match to TRBD1 (6 bases). Germline V CDR1 and CDR2: LNHDA, SQIVND (reference sequence). The CDR3 runs to 16 residues. Between the trimmed V and J ends, which lost 3 bases and 0 bases, there was a span of 12 bases. DNA of the CDR3: TGTGCCAGTAGTATGCGGACAGCATTCTCTGGAAACACCATATATTTT. Translated, it gives CASSMRTAFSGNTIYF.

This clone was observed a few times. The V call is TRBV10-3, the J call TRBJ1-6; D gene uncertain. V lost 8 bases, J lost 0 bases, and 11 bases lay in between. Looked up from germline, CDR1 is ENHRY and CDR2 is SYGVKD. CDR3 length: 15 amino acids. The DNA of the CDR3 is TGTGCCATCCGAGTAGATCTCTCCTATAATTCACCCCTCCACTTT. Amino acids: CAIRVDLSYNSPLHF.

The chain joins TRBV10-1 to TRBJ1-1, with 8 nucleotides matching TRBD1. Germline V gene sequence: CDR1 WNHNN, CDR2 SYGVQD (reference sequence). The V segment lost 6 bases and the J segment 4 bases; nucleotides outside the gene matches: 10. The CDR3 loop spans 15 amino acids. The CDR3: CASSRATGEGTEAFF. The CDR3 DNA is TGCGCCAGCAGCCGAGCGACAGGGGAAGGCACTGAAGCTTTCTTT.

CDR3: CATSAGGSHYGYTF. DNA for the CDR3: TGTGCCACCAGTGCAGGGGGCAGTCACTATGGCTACACCTTC. V usage is TRBV24-1 and J usage is TRBJ1-2, with 8 bases matching TRBD1. V was clipped by 5 bases and J by 3 bases; unmatched bases: 4. The CDR3 is made up of 14 amino acids. CDR1 is KGHDR and CDR2 is SFDVKD in the germline V gene.

The V gene is TRBV30, the J gene TRBJ1-2; 7 positions match TRBD1. Germline V lookup: CDR1 GTSNPN, CDR2 SVGIG (reference sequence). CDR3 length: 11 amino acids. CDR3 sequence reads: CAGQTPYGYTF. CDR3 bases: TGTGCGGGACAGACCCCCTATGGCTACACCTTC. The full variable domain, rest sourced from reference TRBV30 and TRBJ1-2, is SQTIHQWPATLVQPVGSPLSLECTVEGTSNPNLYWYRQAAGRGLQLLFYSVGIGQISSEVPQNLSASRPQDRQFILSSKKLLLSDSGFYLCAGQTPYGYTFGSGTRLTVV.

This chain connects TRBV30 to TRBJ2-6, with TRBD1 matching 7 bases. After removal of 1 base from V and 1 base from J, the junction contained 7 bases not matched to a gene. Germline CDR1 is GTSNPN and CDR2 is SVGIG (reference sequence). The CDR3 loop spans 17 amino acids. CDR3 region: CAWSARTGISGANVLTF. In DNA, the CDR3 is TGTGCCTGGAGTGCCCGGACAGGTATTTCTGGGGCCAACGTCCTGACTTTC.

The chain recombines TRBV10-3 with TRBJ2-3; 7 nucleotides agree with TRBD1. J was trimmed by 0 bases and V by 2 bases; bases with no gene match: 5. The CDR3 runs to 16 residues. Per germline, CDR1 ENHRY and CDR2 SYGVKD. The CDR3 loop reads CAISEAGTVSTDTQYF. The CDR3 DNA follows: TGTGCCATCAGTGAGGCCGGGACAGTCAGCACAGATACGCAGTATTTT.

With respect to this clone: Its ends do not fully match the called genes, so a read error is possible. This chain joins TRBV19 and TRBJ1-1; 7 bases fit TRBD1. From germline, CDR1 is LNHDA and CDR2 SQIVND (reference sequence). The CDR3 has 13 amino acids. In DNA, the CDR3 is TGTGCCAGTAGTCAGGACAGGAACCCTGAAGCTTTCTTT. It translates to CASSQDRNPEAFF.

This chain joins TRBV6-5 and TRBJ1-5; D is ambiguous. The CDR3 runs 13 residues. V dropped 7 bases and J dropped 3 bases, with 10 bases sitting between them. Germline V lookup: CDR1 MNHEY, CDR2 SVGAGI. The CDR3 spells CASTNTFNQPQHF. CDR3 DNA sequence: TGTGCCAGCACAAACACCTTCAATCAGCCCCAGCATTTT.

The rearrangement uses TRBV12-5 and TRBJ2-5; 12 nucleotides match TRBD1. The CDR3 covers 15 residues. CDR1 is LGHNT and CDR2 is FRNRAP in the germline V gene. V shed 6 bases, J shed 4 bases, and the junction held 6 bases outside the gene matches. The CDR3 DNA is TGTGCTAGTGGGCCCGGGACAGGGGGCGGAGAGACCCAGTACTTC. Translated: CASGPGTGGGETQYF.

This rearrangement joins TRBV5-3 to TRBJ1-1; D is perhaps TRBD1 (6 bases). TRBV5-3 is marked as an open reading frame, function uncertain. The V end lost 4 bases, the J end lost 1 base, and 11 bases lay between the germline ends. The CDR3 is made up of 14 amino acids. The CDR3 region has the DNA TGTGCCAGAAGCCCCGGGACAACGAACACTGAAGCTTTCTTT. Translation: CARSPGTTNTEAFF.

The genes are TRBV6-5 and TRBJ2-7; D may be TRBD2 (7 bases). The CDR3 loop spans 14 amino acids. V was pared by 6 bases and J by 0 bases, with 12 bases between. Germline-derived CDR1 and CDR2 are MNHEY and SVGAGI. DNA of the CDR3: TGTGCCAGCAGACAGGGAGGGAGCTCCTACGAGCAGTACGTC. It encodes CASRQGGSSYEQYV.

The chain combines TRBV2 with TRBJ2-7, with 7 bases matching TRBD1. The V and J ends lost 6 bases and 2 bases, in that order; junction bases with no gene match: 10. The length of the CDR3 is 15 residues. CDR1 and CDR2 from the germline V gene are SNHLY and FYNNEI. CDR3 residues: CASSRGGQGAYEQYF. CDR3 DNA sequence: TGTGCCAGCAGCCGAGGGGGCCAGGGGGCCTACGAGCAGTACTTC. Using reference TRBV2 and TRBJ2-7 for the parts outside the CDR3, the full variable domain is EPEVTQTPSHQVTQMGQEVILRCVPISNHLYFYWYRQILGQKVEFLVSFYNNEISEKSEIFDDQFSVERPDGSNFTLKIRSTKLEDSAMYFCASSRGGQGAYEQYFGPGTRLTVT.

The table lists this clone with a count of one. This chain connects TRBV25-1 to TRBJ1-6; D is possibly TRBD1 (6 bases). From germline, CDR1 is MGHDK and CDR2 SYGVNS. The CDR3 sequence is 16 residues long. Trimming removed 5 bases from V and 5 bases from J, with 16 bases in between. The CDR3 region has the DNA TGTGCCAGCAGTCGCGGGGGCCTTACGAATAATTCACCCCTCCACTTT. Amino acids: CASSRGGLTNNSPLHF.